This TCR beta chain came from a study of T cells in tuberculosis. The study, taken as a whole, reports: Active tuberculosis TCR-alpha repertoires lay closer to GMM-specific TCRs than IGRA-negative controls, suggesting clonal expansion.

Of note for this clone: The antigen is undetermined.

TCRdb keeps only in-frame clones here, not all; method: immunoSEQ multiplex PCR. The sample carries roughly 34,000 clones, roughly 87% recorded once. Time point of the sample: new active TB diagnosis, blood taken before or within 7 days of starting treatment. Included patients were adults of at least 18, HIV-seronegative, South African. The V end lost 0 bases, the J end lost 8 bases, and 22 bases lay between the germline ends. This CDR3 has 17 amino acids. Germline values: CDR1 LGHNA, CDR2 YSLEER. The chain joins TRBV4-3 to TRBJ1-2; tentatively, D is TRBD1 (5 bases). Here the sequenced sample was PBMCs, taken at tuberculosis diagnosis. The TCR originated in an adult with tuberculosis. DNA for the CDR3: TGCGCCAGCAGCCAAGATCCCAACTTCCCGGGGGAGAGGGGCTACACCTTC. This encodes CASSQDPNFPGERGYTF.